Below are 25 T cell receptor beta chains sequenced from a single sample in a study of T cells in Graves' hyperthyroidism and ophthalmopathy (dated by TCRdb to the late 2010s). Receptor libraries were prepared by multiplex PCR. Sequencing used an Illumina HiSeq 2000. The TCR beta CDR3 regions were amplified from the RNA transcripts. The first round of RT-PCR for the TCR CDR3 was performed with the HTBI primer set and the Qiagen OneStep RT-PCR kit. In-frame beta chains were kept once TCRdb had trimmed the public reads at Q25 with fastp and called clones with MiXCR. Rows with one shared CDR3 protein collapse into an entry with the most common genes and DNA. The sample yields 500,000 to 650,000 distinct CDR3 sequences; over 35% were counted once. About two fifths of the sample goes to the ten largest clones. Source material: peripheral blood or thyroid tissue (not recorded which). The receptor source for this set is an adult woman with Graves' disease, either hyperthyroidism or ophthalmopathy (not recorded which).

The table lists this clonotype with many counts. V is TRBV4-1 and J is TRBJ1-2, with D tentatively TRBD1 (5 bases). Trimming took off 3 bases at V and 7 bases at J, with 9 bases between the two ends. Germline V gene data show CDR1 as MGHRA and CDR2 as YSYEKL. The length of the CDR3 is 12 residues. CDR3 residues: CASSQQGFGYTF. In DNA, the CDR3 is TGCGCCAGCAGCCAGCAGGGTTTTGGCTACACCTTC.

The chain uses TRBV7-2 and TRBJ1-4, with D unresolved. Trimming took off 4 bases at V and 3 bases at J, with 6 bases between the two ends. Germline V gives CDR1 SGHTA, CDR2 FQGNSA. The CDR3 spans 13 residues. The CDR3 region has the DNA TGTGCCAGCAGCTGGAGGGCTAATGAAAAACTGTTTTTT. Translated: CASSWRANEKLFF.

CDR3 DNA sequence: TGTGCCAGCAGCTTAACGGGCAGGGGTGAATCACCCCTCCACTTT. This sequence encodes CASSLTGRGESPLHF. The chain recombines TRBV12-3 or TRBV12-4 with TRBJ1-6; possibly TRBD1 for D (6 bases). The CDR3 is 15 amino acids. The ends were cut back, 6 bases at V and 10 bases at J, with 19 bases in the middle.

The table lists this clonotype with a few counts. The CDR3 DNA follows: TGCAGCGCTGCCACAGGGAGCAATCAGCCCCAGCATTTT. Translating it yields CSAATGSNQPQHF. The chain has TRBV29-1 and TRBJ1-5; maybe TRBD1 (6 bases). Trimming took off 7 bases at V and 1 base at J, with 11 bases between the two ends. This CDR3 has 13 amino acids. Germline CDR1 is SQVTM and CDR2 is ANQGSEA.

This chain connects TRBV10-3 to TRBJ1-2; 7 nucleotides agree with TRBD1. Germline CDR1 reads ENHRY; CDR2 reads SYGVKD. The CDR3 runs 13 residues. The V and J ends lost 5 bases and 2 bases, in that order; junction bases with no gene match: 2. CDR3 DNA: TGTGCCATCAGTTCGACAGGGAACTATGGCTACACCTTC. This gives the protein CAISSTGNYGYTF.

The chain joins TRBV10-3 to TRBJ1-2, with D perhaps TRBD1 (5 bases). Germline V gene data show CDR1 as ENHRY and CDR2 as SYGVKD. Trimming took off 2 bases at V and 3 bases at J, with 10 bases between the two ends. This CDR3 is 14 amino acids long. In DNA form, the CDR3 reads TGTGCCATCAGTGAGGGGGCGGTCGACTATGGCTACACCTTC. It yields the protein CAISEGAVDYGYTF.

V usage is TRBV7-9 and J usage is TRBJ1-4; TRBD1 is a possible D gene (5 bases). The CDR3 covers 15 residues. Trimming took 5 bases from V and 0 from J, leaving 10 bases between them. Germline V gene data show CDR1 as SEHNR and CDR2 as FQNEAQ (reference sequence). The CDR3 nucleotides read TGTGCCAGCAGCCAGGGCGTTACAACTAATGAAAAACTGTTTTTT. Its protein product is CASSQGVTTNEKLFF. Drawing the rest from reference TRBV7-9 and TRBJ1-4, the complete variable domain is DTGVSQNPRHKITKRGQNVTFRCDPISEHNRLYWYRQTLGQGPEFLTYFQNEAQLEKSRLLSDRFSAERPKGSFSTLEIQRTEQGDSAMYLCASSQGVTTNEKLFFGSGTQLSVL.

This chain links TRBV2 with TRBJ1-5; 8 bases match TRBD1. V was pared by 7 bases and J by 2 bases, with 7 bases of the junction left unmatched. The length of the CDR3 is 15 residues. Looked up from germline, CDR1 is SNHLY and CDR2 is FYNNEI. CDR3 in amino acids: CASTEPDRGNQPQHF. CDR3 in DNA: TGTGCCAGCACCGAGCCGGACAGGGGCAATCAGCCCCAGCATTTT. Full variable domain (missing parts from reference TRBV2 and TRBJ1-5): EPEVTQTPSHQVTQMGQEVILRCVPISNHLYFYWYRQILGQKVEFLVSFYNNEISEKSEIFDDQFSVERPDGSNFTLKIRSTKLEDSAMYFCASTEPDRGNQPQHFGDGTRLSIL.

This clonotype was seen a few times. The CDR3, as DNA: TGTGCCAGCAGCCCTTTTCTGGAGCACGAGCAGTACTTC. Translating it yields CASSPFLEHEQYF. This chain uses TRBV13 with TRBJ2-7; unclear D gene. With 5 bases removed from V and 5 bases from J, the gap between germline ends came to 13 bases. The CDR3 spans 13 residues. Germline CDR1 and CDR2: PRHDT and FYEKMQ (reference sequence).

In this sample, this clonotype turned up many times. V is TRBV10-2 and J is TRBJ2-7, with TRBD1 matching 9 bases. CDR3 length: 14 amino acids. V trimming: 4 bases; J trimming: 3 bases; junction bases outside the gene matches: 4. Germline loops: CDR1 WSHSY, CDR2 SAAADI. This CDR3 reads CASSGTGAIYEQYF. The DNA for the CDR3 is TGCGCCAGCAGTGGGACAGGGGCGATCTACGAGCAGTACTTC.

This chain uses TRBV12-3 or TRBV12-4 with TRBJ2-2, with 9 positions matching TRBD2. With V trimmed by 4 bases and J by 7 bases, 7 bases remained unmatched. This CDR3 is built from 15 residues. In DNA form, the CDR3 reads TGTGCCAGCAGTTGGGCGGGAGGGCCAGGCGGGGAGCTGTTTTTT. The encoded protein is CASSWAGGPGGELFF.

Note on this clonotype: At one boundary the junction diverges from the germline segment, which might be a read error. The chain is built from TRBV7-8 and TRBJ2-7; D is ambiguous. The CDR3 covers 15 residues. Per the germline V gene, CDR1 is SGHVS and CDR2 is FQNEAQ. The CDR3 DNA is TGCGCCAGCAGCCAACGGTCCAACTTTCCCTACGAGCAACACTTC. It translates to CASSQRSNFPYEQHF. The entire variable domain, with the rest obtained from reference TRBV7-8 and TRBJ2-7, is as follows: GAGVSQSPRYKVAKRGQDVALRCDPISGHVSLFWYQQALGQGPEFLTYFQNEAQLDKSGLPSDRFFAERPEGSVSTLKIQRTQQEDSAVYLCASSQRSNFPYEQHFGPGTRLTVT.

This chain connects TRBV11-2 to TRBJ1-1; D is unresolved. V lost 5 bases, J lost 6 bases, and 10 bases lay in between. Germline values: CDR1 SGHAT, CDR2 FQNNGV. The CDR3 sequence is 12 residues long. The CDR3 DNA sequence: TGTGCCAGCAGCCACCGGGTACCTGAAGCTTTCTTT. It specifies CASSHRVPEAFF.

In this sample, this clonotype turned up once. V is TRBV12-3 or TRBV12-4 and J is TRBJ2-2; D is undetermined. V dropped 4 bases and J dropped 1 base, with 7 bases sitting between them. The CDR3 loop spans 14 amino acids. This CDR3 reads CASSWARNTGELFF. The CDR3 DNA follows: TGTGCCAGCAGTTGGGCACGGAACACCGGGGAGCTGTTTTTT.

CDR3 nucleotides: TGTGCCACCCGCACGAGATCCCGGACTTTGGGAGAGACCCAGTACTTC. As protein: CATRTRSRTLGETQYF. The chain links TRBV24-1 to TRBJ2-5, with D possibly TRBD2 on 5 matching bases. V was clipped by 9 bases and J by 4 bases, with 23 bases between them. CDR3 size: 16 residues. Germline assignment: CDR1 KGHDR and CDR2 SFDVKD.

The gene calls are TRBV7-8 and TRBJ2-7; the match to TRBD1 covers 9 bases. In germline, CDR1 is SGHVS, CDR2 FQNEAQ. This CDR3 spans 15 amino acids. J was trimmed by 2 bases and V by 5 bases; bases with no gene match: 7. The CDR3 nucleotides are TGTGCCAGCAGCCCCGACAGGGGGAGAACCTACGAGCAGTACTTC. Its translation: CASSPDRGRTYEQYF.

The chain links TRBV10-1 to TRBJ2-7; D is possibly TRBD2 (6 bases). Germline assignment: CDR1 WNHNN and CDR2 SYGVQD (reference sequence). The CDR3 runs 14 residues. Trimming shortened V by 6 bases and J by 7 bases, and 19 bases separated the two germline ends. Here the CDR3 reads CASSPGTGLWEQYF. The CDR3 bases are TGCGCCAGCAGCCCTGGGACGGGACTTTGGGAGCAGTACTTC.

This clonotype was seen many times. The DNA of the CDR3 is TGTGCCTGGACGGAATTTGGAAACACCATATATTTT. Its protein product is CAWTEFGNTIYF. The V call is TRBV30, the J call TRBJ1-3; D gene uncertain. This CDR3 spans 12 amino acids. CDR1 and CDR2 from the germline V gene are GTSNPN and SVGIG (reference sequence). The V end was cut by 4 bases, the J end by 3 bases, with 7 bases between.

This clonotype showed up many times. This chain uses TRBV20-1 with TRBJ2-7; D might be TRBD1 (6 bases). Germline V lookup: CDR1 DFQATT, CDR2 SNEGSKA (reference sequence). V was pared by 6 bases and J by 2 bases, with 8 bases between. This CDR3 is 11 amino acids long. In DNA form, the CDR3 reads TGCAGTGCGCGGACAGCCTACGAGCAGTACTTC. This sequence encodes CSARTAYEQYF.

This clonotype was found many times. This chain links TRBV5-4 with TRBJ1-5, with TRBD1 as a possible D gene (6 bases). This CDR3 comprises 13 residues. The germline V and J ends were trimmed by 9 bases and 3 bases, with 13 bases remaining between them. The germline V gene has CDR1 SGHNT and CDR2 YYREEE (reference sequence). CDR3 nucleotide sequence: TGTGCCATCGGACAGAGCCCCAATCAGCCCCAGCATTTT. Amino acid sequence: CAIGQSPNQPQHF.

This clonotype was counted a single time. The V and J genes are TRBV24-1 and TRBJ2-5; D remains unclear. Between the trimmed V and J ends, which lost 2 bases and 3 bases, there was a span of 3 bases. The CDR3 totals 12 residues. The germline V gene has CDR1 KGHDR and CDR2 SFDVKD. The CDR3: CATSDWEETQYF. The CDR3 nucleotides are TGTGCCACCAGTGATTGGGAAGAGACCCAGTACTTC.

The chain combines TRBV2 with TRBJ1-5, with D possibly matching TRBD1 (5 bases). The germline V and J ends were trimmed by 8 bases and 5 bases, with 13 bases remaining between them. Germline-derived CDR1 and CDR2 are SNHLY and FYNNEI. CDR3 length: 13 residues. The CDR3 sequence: CASEEGTDQPQHF. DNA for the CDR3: TGTGCCAGCGAGGAGGGGACGGATCAGCCCCAGCATTTT.

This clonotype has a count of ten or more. The CDR3: CASSATGATYTEAFF. The CDR3 nucleotides read TGTGCCAGCAGCGCGACAGGGGCGACGTACACTGAAGCTTTCTTT. The genes are TRBV11-2 and TRBJ1-1; 8 nucleotides line up with TRBD1. Germline V CDR1 and CDR2: SGHAT, FQNNGV. This CDR3 has 15 amino acids. The junction had 8 bases not matched to a gene; V was cut back by 5 bases and J by 3 bases.

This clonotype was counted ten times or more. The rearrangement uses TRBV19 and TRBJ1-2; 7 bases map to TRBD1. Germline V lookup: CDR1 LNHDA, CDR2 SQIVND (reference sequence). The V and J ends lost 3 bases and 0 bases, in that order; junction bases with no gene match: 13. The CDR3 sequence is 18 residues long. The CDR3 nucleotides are TGTGCCAGTAGTATTGAGGATCGGCCAGGGGGAGCTAACTATGGCTACACCTTC. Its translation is CASSIEDRPGGANYGYTF.

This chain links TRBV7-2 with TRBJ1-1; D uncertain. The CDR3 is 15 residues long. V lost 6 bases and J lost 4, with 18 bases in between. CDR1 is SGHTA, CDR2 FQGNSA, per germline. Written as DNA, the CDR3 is TGTGCCAGCAGGGCGATGGGCAGCACAACCACTGAAGCTTTCTTT. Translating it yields CASRAMGSTTTEAFF.